This is a list of T cell receptor beta chains from one sample in a study of shared clonotypes between healthy human individuals. The data were produced by immunoSEQ multiplex PCR, yet TCRdb's version contains in-frame clones alone and is incomplete. The sample records 2 million or so clones, approximately 95% being singletons. The specimen was naive CD8+ T cells sorted from blood. The receptors originated from a man between 18 and 35 years old in good health. Both conserved end residues are part of each CDR3. D genes are given only for firm matches. Size tells how often a clone was seen (once, few, many) or the class of an expanded clone, and some rows leave it out.

TRBV7-6	once	TRBJ1-5	.	CASSPSGRGWPQHF	TGTGCCAGCAGCCCCTCCGGACGTGGATGGCCCCAGCATTTT
TRBV28	.	TRBJ2-7	TRBD1	CASSPAGQDYEQYF	TGTGCCAGCAGTCCTGCGGGACAGGACTACGAGCAGTACTTC
TRBV9	.	TRBJ2-2	.	CASSGSKNGELFF	TGTGCCAGCAGCGGGAGCAAGAACGGGGAGCTGTTTTTT
TRBV9	.	TRBJ2-1	TRBD2	CASSVSGGGPPNEQFF	TGTGCCAGCAGCGTTAGCGGGGGAGGCCCTCCAAATGAGCAGTTCTTC
TRBV19	.	TRBJ1-2	.	CASSPPPGVDYGYTF	TGTGCCAGTAGTCCGCCCCCTGGGGTGGACTATGGCTACACCTTC
TRBV2	.	TRBJ1-5	TRBD1	CASSGDRGANQPQHF	TGTGCCAGCAGTGGGGACAGGGGGGCAAATCAGCCCCAGCATTTT
TRBV9	.	TRBJ2-5	.	CASSVEGGILETQYF	TGTGCCAGCAGCGTAGAGGGAGGAATTTTGGAGACCCAGTACTTC
TRBV27	.	TRBJ2-1	.	CASGVGPGLNEQFF	TGTGCCAGTGGAGTGGGACCGGGCCTCAATGAGCAGTTCTTC
TRBV11-2	.	TRBJ1-5	.	CASSLDPDNQPQHF	TGTGCCAGCAGCTTAGACCCGGACAATCAGCCCCAGCATTTT
TRBV6-6	.	TRBJ2-7	.	CASSYGGWEQYF	TGTGCCAGCAGTTACGGTGGGTGGGAGCAGTACTTC
TRBV6-1	.	TRBJ2-1	TRBD2	CASSPRLAGGQFF	TGTGCCAGCAGTCCCCGACTAGCGGGTGGGCAGTTCTTC
TRBV19	.	TRBJ2-3	TRBD1	CASSMGQSSTDTQYF	TGTGCCAGTAGTATGGGACAGTCGAGCACAGATACGCAGTATTTT
TRBV10-3	.	TRBJ2-1	.	CAISYVRDSYNEQFF	TGTGCCATCAGTTACGTTCGGGACTCCTACAATGAGCAGTTCTTC
TRBV6-6	.	TRBJ2-7	.	CASTQGTNEQYF	TGTGCCAGCACACAGGGTACGAACGAGCAGTACTTC
TRBV5-1	.	TRBJ2-1	.	CASSLQGYDEQFF	TGCGCCAGCAGCTTACAGGGCTACGATGAGCAGTTCTTC
TRBV6-5	.	TRBJ2-1	TRBD2	CASKVNSGGFNEQFF	TGTGCCAGCAAGGTTAATAGCGGGGGGTTCAATGAGCAGTTCTTC
TRBV2	.	TRBJ1-6	.	CASRADQTGIDNSPLHF	TGTGCCAGCAGAGCCGATCAAACAGGGATCGATAATTCACCCCTCCACTTT
TRBV6-6	.	TRBJ2-7	.	CASSYSQGTYEQYF	TGTGCCAGCAGTTACTCCCAGGGAACCTACGAGCAGTACTTC
TRBV19	.	TRBJ2-3	TRBD2	CASSQGLAYTDTQYF	TGTGCCAGTAGTCAGGGACTAGCGTACACAGATACGCAGTATTTT
TRBV27	.	TRBJ2-7	.	CASSLGGALGEQYF	TGTGCCAGCAGTTTGGGGGGGGCCCTCGGGGAGCAGTACTTC
TRBV6-5	.	TRBJ2-1	.	CASSHEGRNDNEQFF	TGTGCCAGCAGCCACGAAGGGCGTAACGACAATGAGCAGTTCTTC
TRBV2	.	TRBJ2-7	.	CASSVSRDRTSNEQYF	TGTGCCAGCTCCGTTAGCCGGGATCGGACATCGAACGAGCAGTACTTC
TRBV13	.	TRBJ1-6	.	CASSLMAFNSPLHF	TGTGCCAGCAGCCTCATGGCCTTTAATTCACCCCTCCACTTT
TRBV11-2	.	TRBJ2-7	.	CASSPGPTDEQYF	TGTGCCAGCAGTCCCGGTCCGACAGACGAGCAGTACTTC
TRBV30	once	TRBJ2-1	.	CAWSPGVGNNEQFF	TGTGCCTGGAGCCCGGGAGTCGGGAACAATGAGCAGTTCTTC
TRBV30	.	TRBJ2-5	TRBD1	CAWSADRRLGETQYF	TGTGCCTGGAGTGCGGACAGGAGGCTCGGGGAGACCCAGTACTTC
TRBV27	.	TRBJ2-7	.	CASSSHNYQGYEQYF	TGTGCCAGCAGTTCCCACAACTATCAGGGCTACGAGCAGTACTTC
TRBV7-9	.	TRBJ2-7	TRBD1	CASSLGGQGIYEQYF	TGTGCCAGCAGCTTAGGGGGACAGGGGATCTACGAGCAGTACTTC
TRBV30	.	TRBJ1-1	.	CAWSVFGGGDTEAFF	TGTGCCTGGAGTGTATTTGGTGGTGGGGACACTGAAGCTTTCTTT
TRBV5-6	.	TRBJ2-7	TRBD2	CASSYLAGYSYEQYF	TGTGCCAGCAGTTACCTAGCGGGCTATTCCTACGAGCAGTACTTC
TRBV30	.	TRBJ1-1	.	CAWTVGTASFTEAFF	TGTGCCTGGACGGTGGGCACCGCCAGTTTTACTGAAGCTTTCTTT
TRBV13	.	TRBJ2-1	.	CASSRSEYNEQFF	TGTGCCAGCAGCCGTAGCGAGTACAATGAGCAGTTCTTC
TRBV4-2	.	TRBJ2-3	TRBD2	CASSQEIWEGGVDTDTQYF	TGTGCCAGCAGCCAAGAAATCTGGGAGGGAGGGGTTGACACAGATACGCAGTATTTT
TRBV10-3	once	TRBJ1-1	.	CAISDRSVNTEAFF	TGTGCCATCAGTGACAGGTCAGTTAACACTGAAGCTTTCTTT
TRBV6-5	.	TRBJ2-7	.	CASSYAIGSYEQYF	TGTGCCAGCAGTTACGCGATAGGGTCCTACGAGCAGTACTTC
TRBV27	.	TRBJ2-1	.	CASSPGTQRWDEQFF	TGTGCCAGCAGCCCCGGGACACAGAGATGGGATGAGCAGTTCTTC
TRBV30	.	TRBJ1-1	.	CAWSVSRGAFF	TGTGCCTGGAGTGTGTCCCGGGGAGCTTTCTTT
TRBV4-1	.	TRBJ1-4	.	CASSPRQAMAEAEKLFF	TGCGCCAGCAGCCCCCGGCAAGCCATGGCGGAGGCTGAAAAACTGTTTTTT
TRBV5-4	.	TRBJ2-7	.	CASRPGGAYEQYF	TGTGCCAGCAGGCCCGGGGGAGCCTACGAGCAGTACTTC
TRBV18	.	TRBJ1-1	.	CASSPLETTGNTEAFF	TGTGCCAGCTCACCACTGGAGACAACCGGGAACACTGAAGCTTTCTTT
TRBV7-3	.	TRBJ2-2	.	CASSFLGNTGELFF	TGTGCCAGCAGCTTCTTGGGGAACACCGGGGAGCTGTTTTTT
TRBV18	once	TRBJ2-5	TRBD1	CASSPEVGTDQETQYF	TGTGCCAGCTCACCAGAGGTCGGGACAGATCAAGAGACCCAGTACTTC
TRBV5-1	.	TRBJ2-7	TRBD1	CASSEQTGTYEQYF	TGCGCCAGCAGCGAGCAGACAGGGACCTACGAGCAGTACTTC
TRBV9	.	TRBJ1-2	.	CASSPRPGHGGVSYGYTF	TGTGCCAGCAGCCCACGACCCGGACATGGGGGGGTATCGTATGGCTACACCTTC
TRBV2	.	TRBJ2-1	TRBD2	CASRAGVAYNEQFF	TGTGCCAGCAGAGCGGGAGTCGCATACAATGAGCAGTTCTTC
TRBV7-2	once	TRBJ2-7	.	CASSFGQVAYEQYF	TGTGCCAGCAGCTTCGGGCAGGTAGCCTACGAGCAGTACTTC
TRBV19	.	TRBJ1-2	.	CASDAAGTSNYGYTF	TGTGCCAGCGATGCCGCAGGAACTTCTAACTATGGCTACACCTTC
TRBV7-9	.	TRBJ2-7	TRBD1	CASSWTGLEQYF	TGTGCCAGCAGCTGGACAGGGCTGGAGCAGTACTTC
TRBV7-9	.	TRBJ2-7	.	CASSPSLGGPTLDEQYF	TGTGCCAGCAGCCCTTCCCTCGGGGGACCAACCTTGGACGAGCAGTACTTC
TRBV9	.	TRBJ1-2	.	CASSVYENGYTF	TGTGCCAGCAGCGTATATGAGAATGGCTACACCTTC
TRBV13	.	TRBJ2-7	.	CASSSHLRAYEQYF	TGTGCCAGCAGCTCCCACCTTAGGGCCTACGAGCAGTACTTC
TRBV10-2	.	TRBJ2-3	.	CASSEVGTDTQYF	TGCGCCAGCAGTGAGGTGGGCACAGATACGCAGTATTTT
TRBV27	.	TRBJ1-5	.	CASSFSQDSNQPQHF	TGTGCCAGCAGTTTTAGTCAGGATAGCAATCAGCCCCAGCATTTT
TRBV30	.	TRBJ1-2	.	CAWSVSRGYGYTF	TGTGCCTGGAGTGTTTCCAGGGGATATGGCTACACCTTC
TRBV7-9	.	TRBJ2-1	.	CASSPIRVTYNEQFF	TGTGCCAGCAGCCCCATACGGGTGACCTACAATGAGCAGTTCTTC
TRBV4-3	once	TRBJ2-1	.	CASSQAVTINEQFF	TGCGCCAGCAGCCAAGCGGTCACCATTAATGAGCAGTTCTTC
TRBV9	.	TRBJ2-2	.	CASSRWGRDYTGGELFF	TGTGCCAGCAGCCGATGGGGAAGAGACTACACGGGCGGGGAGCTGTTTTTT
TRBV7-6	.	TRBJ2-5	.	CASSLEADQETQYF	TGTGCCAGCAGCCTGGAGGCCGACCAAGAGACCCAGTACTTC
TRBV10-2	.	TRBJ2-5	.	CASSESEVKTQYF	TGCGCCAGCAGTGAGAGTGAGGTAAAGACCCAGTACTTC